These 30 T cell receptor beta chains came from one sample sequenced in a study of T-cell reconstitution after alpha-beta-depleted transplantation in children. Unique molecular identifiers were incorporated into the prepared TCRbeta library. From the PCR reads, TCRdb called clonotypes with MiXCR, one entry per CDR3 protein. The sample has approximately 250,000 distinct CDR3 sequences; around 8.9% are singletons. The sample was PBMCs from the stem cell graft donor, taken from the stem cell graft. The receptors were sampled from a human donor who donated a stem cell graft to a child with SCID.

The table lists this clonotype with many counts. The chain employs TRBV12-3 or TRBV12-4 and TRBJ1-6; possible D gene TRBD1, 5 bases. V lost 3 bases and J lost 6, with 9 bases in between. This CDR3 has 14 residues. CDR3 DNA: TGTGCCAGCAGTTTGTGCGGGGCTAATTCACCCCTCCACTTT. Its protein is CASSLCGANSPLHF.

This clonotype was observed at least ten times. This sequence joins TRBV7-6 and TRBJ2-7, with 14 nucleotides matching TRBD2. The CDR3 is 14 residues long. Trimming removed 5 bases from V and 5 bases from J; junction bases left unmatched: 2. The germline gives CDR1 SGHVS, CDR2 FNYEAQ. In DNA, the CDR3 is TGTGCCAGCAGCCAGGGACTAGCGGGGGACGAGCAGTACTTC. Its translation: CASSQGLAGDEQYF. Based on the CDR3 plus reference TRBV7-6 and TRBJ2-7, the full variable domain is GAGVSQSPRYKVTKRGQDVALRCDPISGHVSLYWYRQALGQGPEFLTYFNYEAQQDKSGLPNDRFSAERPEGSISTLTIQRTEQRDSAMYRCASSQGLAGDEQYFGPGTRLTVT.

This clonotype was seen ten or more times. The CDR3 DNA reads TGCAGTGCTAGAGATCGGGAGGGTTGGACCCAGCATTTT. Amino acids: CSARDREGWTQHF. The V call is TRBV20-1, the J call TRBJ1-5, with D hard to call. Germline V CDR1 and CDR2: DFQATT, SNEGSKA (reference sequence). Trimming left V 0 bases short and J 11 bases short, with 14 bases between. This CDR3 comprises 13 residues.

This clonotype was seen repeatedly, ten times or more. V usage is TRBV2 and J usage is TRBJ2-7; tentative D call: TRBD1 (5 bases). CDR1 and CDR2 from the germline V gene are SNHLY and FYNNEI. V lost 6 bases and J lost 2, with 11 bases in between. The CDR3 sequence is 13 residues long. As DNA, the CDR3 is TGTGCCAGCAGAGAGACAGCTGCCTACGAGCAGTACTTC. Its protein is CASRETAAYEQYF.

This clonotype has at least ten counts. The rearrangement links TRBV20-1 to TRBJ2-5; D may be TRBD2 (5 bases). V lost 1 base to trimming and J lost 0 bases, with 18 bases between them. The CDR3 is 17 residues long. Germline V gene data show CDR1 as DFQATT and CDR2 as SNEGSKA (reference sequence). The CDR3 region has the DNA TGCAGTGCTAGAGGAGGGCAGGATCGGGGTTACCAAGAGACCCAGTACTTC. It encodes CSARGGQDRGYQETQYF.

Ten or more counts support this clonotype. The chain links TRBV5-1 to TRBJ2-5; D gene uncertain. Trimming took 5 bases from V and 2 from J, leaving 10 bases between them. The CDR3 runs 13 residues. Germline CDR1 is SGHRS and CDR2 is YFSETQ. CDR3 sequence: CASSPQRQETQYF. The CDR3, as DNA: TGCGCCAGCAGTCCCCAGAGACAAGAGACCCAGTACTTC.

This clonotype came up many times. This chain connects TRBV20-1 to TRBJ1-6, with 11 bases matching TRBD1. The CDR3 loop spans 15 amino acids. The germline V gene has CDR1 DFQATT and CDR2 SNEGSKA (reference sequence). Trimming cost V 6 bases and J 8 bases; bases outside gene matches: 9. The CDR3 DNA reads as TGCAGTGCCCGGACGGACAGGGGGCAGGATTCACCCCTCCACTTT. Its protein is CSARTDRGQDSPLHF.

The table lists this clonotype with many counts. V and J are TRBV20-1 and TRBJ1-2; D may be TRBD1 (6 bases). The CDR3 covers 15 residues. Germline V gene lookup returns CDR1 DFQATT and CDR2 SNEGSKA (reference sequence). V was cut by 6 bases and J by 6 bases, with 23 bases left in between. The CDR3 is CSARGPTPFKDGYTF. Here the CDR3 DNA reads TGCAGTGCCCGGGGGCCCACCCCCTTCAAGGATGGCTACACCTTC.

This clonotype has at least ten counts. The V and J genes are TRBV5-5 and TRBJ2-2; D unclear. Trimming cost V 5 bases and J 6 bases, with 14 bases left between them. Germline-derived CDR1 and CDR2 are SGHKS and YYEKEE (reference sequence). The CDR3 runs to 14 residues. The CDR3 spells CASRTVLIAGELFF. Written as DNA, the CDR3 is TGTGCCAGCAGAACAGTCCTTATAGCCGGGGAGCTGTTTTTT.

This clonotype was counted many times. The chain combines TRBV12-3 or TRBV12-4 with TRBJ1-2; no reliable D call. Deletions cut 3 bases from V and 0 bases from J, with 8 bases between. This CDR3 has 14 amino acids. As DNA, the CDR3 is TGTGCCAGCAGTTTCCAGACGGCTAACTATGGCTACACCTTC. Its translation: CASSFQTANYGYTF.

This clonotype was observed at least ten times. The chain joins TRBV20-1 to TRBJ2-1; D assignment may be TRBD1 or TRBD2 (5 bases each). V lost 1 base, J lost 3 bases, and 13 bases lay in between. This CDR3 spans 15 amino acids. Germline V gene data show CDR1 as DFQATT and CDR2 as SNEGSKA (reference sequence). CDR3 sequence (DNA): TGCAGTGCTAGAGCCCCGGGGCGGGTCTACAATGAGCAGTTCTTC. Its protein product is CSARAPGRVYNEQFF.

The rearrangement uses TRBV2 and TRBJ2-2; TRBD2 aligns across 11 bases. Germline V gene data show CDR1 as SNHLY and CDR2 as FYNNEI. This CDR3 has 16 amino acids. The ends lost 7 bases at V and 0 bases at J; junction bases unmatched: 4. This CDR3 reads CASTSGLAANTGELFF. DNA of the CDR3: TGTGCCAGCACCTCGGGACTAGCGGCGAACACCGGGGAGCTGTTTTTT.

This clonotype was seen many times. V gene TRBV20-1 combines with J gene TRBJ2-1, with 8 nucleotides matching TRBD2. J lost 6 bases, V lost 0 bases, and 10 bases had no gene match. This CDR3 is 16 amino acids long. Germline V gene data show CDR1 as DFQATT and CDR2 as SNEGSKA (reference sequence). The CDR3 nucleotides are TGCAGTGCTAGAGATGTGTACGGGGGGGAATCCAATGAGCAGTTCTTC. Amino acid sequence: CSARDVYGGESNEQFF.

Many counts were recorded for this clonotype. The chain employs TRBV12-3 or TRBV12-4 and TRBJ1-3; D not resolved. Trimming took 3 bases from V and 0 from J, leaving 9 bases between them. The CDR3 is 15 residues long. The CDR3 spells CASSFSQASGNTIYF. CDR3 sequence (DNA): TGTGCCAGCAGTTTTTCGCAGGCCTCTGGAAACACCATATATTTT.

For this clonotype: A read error may explain this, as a much larger clone is one base away. J is TRBJ2-7 and V is TRBV12-3 or TRBV12-4; 8 bases align to TRBD1. The CDR3 totals 13 residues. Trimming at V came to 7 bases and at J to 9 bases, leaving 11 bases not matched to a gene. The CDR3 spells CASTGTGLKGQYF. CDR3 nucleotides: TGTGCCAGCACTGGGACAGGACTAAAAGGGCAGTACTTC.

At least ten counts were recorded for this clonotype. The chain uses TRBV11-2 and TRBJ2-3; 15 bases are a match to TRBD2. CDR3 size: 20 residues. From germline, CDR1 is SGHAT and CDR2 FQNNGV. V was pared by 5 bases and J by 2 bases, with 14 bases of the junction left unmatched. The CDR3 DNA follows: TGTGCCAGCAGCCGGACTGGGACTAGCGGGGGGTTTTTTTTCACAGATACGCAGTATTTT. Its protein is CASSRTGTSGGFFFTDTQYF.

This clonotype appeared many times. This sequence joins TRBV6-1 and TRBJ2-7; the D call may be TRBD1 or TRBD2 (6 bases each). Germline V gene lookup returns CDR1 MNHNS and CDR2 SASEGT. The CDR3 extends over 14 amino acids. The V gene lost 2 bases and the J gene lost 2 bases, with 10 bases spanning the gap. The CDR3 here is CASSERGEAYEQYF. In DNA, the CDR3 is TGTGCCAGCAGTGAAAGGGGGGAAGCCTACGAGCAGTACTTC.

This clonotype was counted ten times or more. V gene TRBV9 combines with J gene TRBJ1-2; weak D call: TRBD1 (5 bases). The V and J ends lost 3 bases and 2 bases respectively, with 11 bases between them. Germline CDR1 reads SGDLS; CDR2 reads YYNGEE. This CDR3 is 14 amino acids long. The DNA of the CDR3 is TGTGCCAGCAGCGCTCGGGCAGGGAACTATGGCTACACCTTC. Its translation is CASSARAGNYGYTF.

The table lists this clonotype with many counts. The chain combines TRBV20-1 with TRBJ2-2; D not certain. Germline-derived CDR1 and CDR2 are DFQATT and SNEGSKA (reference sequence). The CDR3 has 13 residues. Trimming took off 6 bases at V and 4 bases at J, with 12 bases between the two ends. The CDR3 nucleotides are TGCAGTGCGCCAATTCCGACCACCGGGGAGCTGTTTTTT. Translation gives CSAPIPTTGELFF.

This clonotype was recorded many times. The chain has TRBV27 and TRBJ1-5, with 7 bases fitting TRBD1. The V and J ends lost 3 bases and 4 bases, in that order; junction bases with no gene match: 9. The CDR3 runs 16 residues. Germline V gene data show CDR1 as MNHEY and CDR2 as SMNVEV (reference sequence). The CDR3 region is CASSFPGRGPNQPQHF. The CDR3 nucleotides are TGTGCCAGCAGTTTCCCTGGGAGGGGGCCTAATCAGCCCCAGCATTTT.

The table lists this clonotype with a count of one. This sequence may be a read error, since a much larger clone differs from it by one base. The chain is built from TRBV18 and TRBJ1-1, with D possibly being TRBD1 (6 bases). The CDR3 has 15 amino acids. Germline loops: CDR1 KGHSH, CDR2 LQKENI. Trimming shortened V by 4 bases and J by 2 bases, and 14 bases separated the two germline ends. The CDR3 nucleotides are TGTGCCAGCTCACTAAGCGGACAGAGAAACACTGAAGCTTTCTTT. Protein product: CASSLSGQRNTEAFF.

This clonotype was detected many times. The J gene is TRBJ2-1, the V gene TRBV10-3, with D unclear. Germline CDR1 and CDR2: ENHRY and SYGVKD. The length of the CDR3 is 12 residues. Trimming left V 3 bases short and J 15 bases short, with 15 bases between. In nucleotides, the CDR3 is TGTGCCATCAGTGATGTTGAGATAGCCTCGTTCTTC. Protein sequence: CAISDVEIASFF.

The rearrangement links TRBV3-1 to TRBJ1-2; 9 bases are a match to TRBD1. Germline V gene lookup returns CDR1 LGHDT and CDR2 YNNKEL (reference sequence). The CDR3 is 18 residues long. V was clipped by 6 bases and J by 5 bases; unmatched bases: 19. The CDR3, as DNA: TGTGCCAGCAGTCCATCTGGACAGGGGTTACGGAGACGATATGGCTACACCTTC. Its protein is CASSPSGQGLRRRYGYTF.

Turning to this clonotype: One base away lies a much larger clone, so this may be a sequencing read error. V is TRBV20-1 and J is TRBJ2-2, with a tentative D call TRBD1 (6 bases). Germline loops: CDR1 DFQATT, CDR2 SNEGSKA (reference sequence). This CDR3 contains 16 residues. This chain's CDR3 is CCAILQGRGNTGELFF. The CDR3 nucleotides read TGCTGTGCTATACTTCAGGGCAGGGGGAACACCGGGGAGCTGTTTTTT.

This clonotype has a count of ten or more. The rearrangement joins TRBV3-1 to TRBJ2-4, with D perhaps TRBD1 (8 bases). Trimming removed 1 base from V and 8 bases from J, with 12 bases in between. Germline V gene data show CDR1 as LGHDT and CDR2 as YNNKEL (reference sequence). This CDR3 has 14 amino acids. The CDR3 sequence: CASSQGTGRDIQYF. The CDR3 nucleotides are TGTGCCAGCAGCCAAGGGACAGGGAGGGACATTCAGTACTTC.

Many counts were recorded for this clonotype. V gene TRBV29-1 combines with J gene TRBJ2-1, with D possibly matching TRBD1 (5 bases). In germline, CDR1 is SQVTM, CDR2 ANQGSEA. With 6 bases removed from V and 3 bases from J, the gap between germline ends came to 9 bases. The CDR3 totals 12 residues. Written as DNA, the CDR3 is TGCAGCGTACGGACAAACTACAATGAGCAGTTCTTC. Encoded protein: CSVRTNYNEQFF.

There are many counts of this clonotype. The junction departs from germline at one end; a sequencing error may be responsible. J is TRBJ2-5 and V is TRBV7-8; D is possibly TRBD2 (6 bases). The CDR3 length is 15 residues. Germline CDR1 and CDR2: SGHVS and FQNEAQ. CDR3 sequence (DNA): TGTGCCAGCAGCCTAGCGACTGGGCCCCAAGAGACCCAGTACTTC. This translates into CASSLATGPQETQYF.

This clonotype was seen many times. V usage is TRBV5-1 and J usage is TRBJ2-2; 10 bases agree with TRBD2. CDR1 and CDR2 (germline): SGHRS, YFSETQ. Losses at the gene ends were 0 bases for V and 2 bases for J; bases not matched to a gene: 4. The CDR3 has 17 residues. The CDR3, as DNA: TGCGCCAGCAGCTTGGGCCTAGCGGGGGCCAACACCGGGGAGCTGTTTTTT. Residues: CASSLGLAGANTGELFF.

This clonotype was recorded at least ten times. In DNA form, the CDR3 reads TGTGCCAGCACCCTTCCCGGGGGGCCCTCGATCAATGAAAAACTGTTTTTT. As protein: CASTLPGGPSINEKLFF. This sequence joins TRBV12-3 or TRBV12-4 and TRBJ1-4; D is possibly TRBD1 (6 bases). The CDR3 is 17 amino acids. Trimming left V 7 bases short and J 5 bases short, with 23 bases between.

The table lists this clonotype with many counts. The junction does not match germline at one end; this may be a read error. The rearrangement links TRBV6-4 to TRBJ2-3, with TRBD1 matching 8 bases. Germline CDR1 reads MRHNA; CDR2 reads SNTAGT. This CDR3 has 13 residues. For the CDR3, the DNA is TGTGCCAGCAGTGACTCTGGGACAGGTACGCAGTATTTT. It yields the protein CASSDSGTGTQYF.